Listed here are 20 T cell receptor beta chains from one sample, sequenced in a study of T-cell memory formation after mild COVID-19. A single record per CDR3 protein comes from TCRdb applying MiXCR to the 5' RACE reads. Among roughly 150,000 distinct CDR3 sequences listed, 14% were seen once. Source material: PBMCs or a T cell subset sorted from them (not recorded which). Receptors were obtained from an adult woman who had mild COVID-19 (a few samples of this study predate the infection). Cell type and time point are not known.

The chain couples TRBV24-1 to TRBJ2-1; 14 bases fit TRBD2. CDR1 and CDR2 (germline): KGHDR, SFDVKD. The CDR3 spans 19 residues. Germline trimming cut 2 bases from V and 0 bases from J; bases unmatched to any gene: 5. The CDR3, as DNA: TGTGCCACCAGTGATTCCCTTGGGACTAGCGGGAGCTCCTACAATGAGCAGTTCTTC. Its translation: CATSDSLGTSGSSYNEQFF.

This clonotype is labeled medium-sized. This chain links TRBV2 with TRBJ1-5; D may be TRBD1 (6 bases). The CDR3 has 15 amino acids. Germline CDR1 SNHLY, CDR2 FYNNEI. V was trimmed by 7 bases and J by 0 bases, leaving 13 bases between them. In DNA, the CDR3 is TGTGCCAGCACTAGAGGACAGAATAGCAATCAGCCCCAGCATTTT. Translated, it gives CASTRGQNSNQPQHF.

This clonotype turned up a few times. The chain uses TRBV5-4 and TRBJ2-5; TRBD1 matches at 7 bases. CDR3 size: 14 residues. V gave up 4 bases and J gave up 2 bases; unmatched junction bases: 5. Germline CDR1 reads SGHNT; CDR2 reads YYREEE (reference sequence). The CDR3: CASSPRTGQETQYF. As DNA, the CDR3 is TGTGCCAGCAGCCCGCGGACAGGTCAAGAGACCCAGTACTTC.

This clonotype was picked up many times. J is TRBJ1-1 and V is TRBV10-3; D might be TRBD1 (5 bases). V lost 2 bases, J lost 4 bases, and 17 bases lay in between. Looked up from germline, CDR1 is ENHRY and CDR2 is SYGVKD. The CDR3 loop spans 16 amino acids. The CDR3 reads CAISETSGARVTEAFF. The CDR3 DNA sequence: TGTGCCATCAGTGAGACCTCCGGGGCCCGGGTCACTGAAGCTTTCTTT.

The chain carries TRBV24-1 and TRBJ2-7; D unclear. The CDR3 contains 12 residues. Trimming removed 3 bases at V and 3 bases at J, with 5 bases between. Germline V gene sequence: CDR1 KGHDR, CDR2 SFDVKD. CDR3 residues: CATSDGFYEQYF. The CDR3, as DNA: TGTGCCACCAGTGATGGATTCTACGAGCAGTACTTC.

This clonotype was seen ten or more times. The V call is TRBV11-2, the J call TRBJ2-1; weak D call: TRBD1 (6 bases). Per the germline V gene, CDR1 is SGHAT and CDR2 is FQNNGV. The CDR3 is 13 amino acids. The ends were cut back, 0 bases at V and 7 bases at J, with 7 bases in the middle. The CDR3 sequence is CASSLDRGNEQFF. Here the CDR3 DNA reads TGTGCCAGCAGCTTAGATAGGGGGAATGAGCAGTTCTTC.

The chain has TRBV29-1 and TRBJ1-1, with D tentatively TRBD1 (5 bases). The CDR3 loop spans 16 amino acids. V was shortened by 1 base and J by 0 bases, with 15 bases between the two germline ends. Germline CDR1 and CDR2: SQVTM and ANQGSEA. This CDR3 is CSVEGGALWVNTEAFF. CDR3 coding DNA: TGCAGCGTTGAAGGGGGCGCGTTATGGGTGAACACTGAAGCTTTCTTT.

The chain combines TRBV12-3 or TRBV12-4 with TRBJ1-1; weak D call: TRBD1 (6 bases). Trimming pared 2 bases from V and 3 bases from J, leaving 10 bases between. The CDR3 loop spans 14 amino acids. The CDR3 DNA follows: TGTGCCAGCAGTTTACAGGGGCAATACACTGAAGCTTTCTTT. Translating gives CASSLQGQYTEAFF.

This clonotype was counted between two and nine times. The chain carries TRBV5-1 and TRBJ2-7; a weak D match, TRBD1 (6 bases). CDR1 SGHRS and CDR2 YFSETQ come from the germline V gene. This CDR3 is built from 13 residues. V lost 4 bases and J 5 bases, leaving 13 bases between the germline ends. The CDR3 coding sequence is TGCGCCAGCAGCGTAGGGACAAGGAACGAGCAGTACTTC. This translates into CASSVGTRNEQYF.

This clonotype was observed a handful of times. The rearrangement joins TRBV5-1 to TRBJ1-2; possible D gene TRBD1, 5 bases. Germline loops: CDR1 SGHRS, CDR2 YFSETQ. V lost 1 base, J lost 3 bases, and 16 bases lay in between. This CDR3 comprises 16 residues. CDR3 loop: CASSLLGPTPDYGYTF. Here the CDR3 DNA reads TGCGCCAGCAGCTTGCTGGGGCCAACCCCTGACTATGGCTACACCTTC.

The V call is TRBV9, the J call TRBJ2-2, with 12 bases that match TRBD2. CDR1 is SGDLS and CDR2 is YYNGEE in the germline V gene. This CDR3 spans 16 amino acids. V was pared by 0 bases and J by 6 bases, with 3 bases of the junction left unmatched. In nucleotides, the CDR3 is TGTGCCAGCAGCGTAGTGTCTAGCGGGGGGGCCGGGGAGCTGTTTTTT. Its translation is CASSVVSSGGAGELFF.

This clonotype was observed a few times. The chain couples TRBV5-6 to TRBJ2-5, with 8 bases matching TRBD2. The ends lost 2 bases at V and 5 bases at J; junction bases unmatched: 5. Germline V gives CDR1 SGHDT, CDR2 YYEEEE. The CDR3 is made up of 14 amino acids. CDR3 in DNA: TGTGCCAGCAGCTTACGGGGGGGCCGGGAGACCCAGTACTTC. Its translation: CASSLRGGRETQYF. The variable domain in full, with the rest retrieved from reference TRBV5-6 and TRBJ2-5, is DAGVTQSPTHLIKTRGQQVTLRCSPKSGHDTVSWYQQALGQGPQFIFQYYEEEERQRGNFPDRFSGHQFPNYSSELNVNALLLGDSALYLCASSLRGGRETQYFGPGTRLLVL.

This clonotype was recorded a few times. The chain employs TRBV6-5 and TRBJ2-1, with 13 bases lining up with TRBD2. The CDR3 contains 15 residues. V trimming: 2 bases; J trimming: 7 bases; junction bases outside the gene matches: 2. Germline CDR1 and CDR2: MNHEY and SVGAGI. CDR3 sequence: CASSYGTSGKNEQFF. The CDR3 region has the DNA TGTGCCAGCAGTTACGGGACTAGCGGGAAAAATGAGCAGTTCTTC.

The chain links TRBV29-1 to TRBJ2-1; tentative D call: TRBD2 (7 bases). V lost 0 bases, J lost 6 bases, and 18 bases lay in between. Looked up from germline, CDR1 is SQVTM and CDR2 is ANQGSEA. CDR3 size: 16 residues. In DNA form, the CDR3 reads TGCAGCGTTGAAGATCGGCGGGGGCGGCTTTTCAATGAGCAGTTCTTC. It specifies CSVEDRRGRLFNEQFF.

This clonotype was picked up a small number of times. The V call is TRBV5-1, the J call TRBJ1-1; D ambiguous. Per the germline V gene, CDR1 is SGHRS and CDR2 is YFSETQ. This CDR3 is 12 amino acids long. V was trimmed by 3 bases and J by 8 bases, leaving 11 bases between them. CDR3 bases: TGCGCCAGCAGCTACGTGGGAGCCGAAGCTTTCTTT. Amino acid sequence: CASSYVGAEAFF.

In its sample, this clonotype was seen a few times. This chain connects TRBV13 to TRBJ1-2; tentatively, D is TRBD1 (5 bases). The germline gives CDR1 PRHDT, CDR2 FYEKMQ (reference sequence). Between the trimmed V and J ends, which lost 5 bases and 2 bases, there was a span of 15 bases. The CDR3 has 15 residues. The CDR3 DNA reads as TGTGCCAGCAGCCCCCTCGGTTCAGGGAACTATGGCTACACCTTC. Its protein product is CASSPLGSGNYGYTF. The full variable domain, its missing parts supplied by reference TRBV13 and TRBJ1-2, is AAGVIQSPRHLIKEKRETATLKCYPIPRHDTVYWYQQGPGQDPQFLISFYEKMQSDKGSIPDRFSAQQFSDYHSELNMSSLELGDSALYFCASSPLGSGNYGYTFGSGTRLTVV.

The chain carries TRBV7-8 and TRBJ2-1; tentatively, D is TRBD1 (7 bases). The CDR3 spans 14 residues. The V gene's germline CDR1 is SGHVS and CDR2 FQNEAQ. The ends were cut back, 10 bases at V and 8 bases at J, with 21 bases in the middle. CDR3 amino acids: CATEGGLGGDEQFF. CDR3 DNA: TGTGCCACCGAAGGGGGCTTGGGGGGCGATGAGCAGTTCTTC.

J is TRBJ2-5 and V is TRBV7-9; D is possibly TRBD2 (5 bases). CDR1 SEHNR and CDR2 FQNEAQ come from the germline V gene (reference sequence). V lost 5 bases and J lost 12, with 16 bases in between. CDR3 length: 12 amino acids. The CDR3 is CASSLRETKEYF. CDR3 nucleotides: TGTGCCAGCAGCCTAAGGGAGACCAAAGAGTACTTC.

The chain recombines TRBV6-2 or TRBV6-3 with TRBJ2-2; 7 bases match TRBD1. V shed 8 bases, J shed 1 base, and the junction held 10 bases outside the gene matches. This CDR3 is built from 16 residues. Germline V gene sequence: CDR1 MNHEY, CDR2 SVGEGT. The CDR3 reads CASGRDRVGNTGELFF. The CDR3 DNA reads TGTGCCAGCGGTAGAGACAGGGTTGGGAACACCGGGGAGCTGTTTTTT.

The table lists this clonotype with a few counts. V and J are TRBV4-1 and TRBJ2-7, with no clear D. Germline V gene data show CDR1 as MGHRA and CDR2 as YSYEKL. The CDR3 loop spans 14 amino acids. V gave up 0 bases and J gave up 3 bases, with 9 bases separating them. CDR3 region: CASSQERDFYEQYF. CDR3 bases: TGCGCCAGCAGCCAAGAACGAGACTTCTACGAGCAGTACTTC.